This T cell receptor (beta chain) was recorded in a study of blood T cells in healthy people across ages (dated by TCRdb to between 2014 and 2017). Context from the whole study: Template switching captured roughly one uniquely barcoded TCR beta cDNA molecule per two T cells in model experiments. Age-related changes in TCR beta repertoire diversity were measured in the study by deep sequencing normalized with unique cDNA molecular identifiers. Donors were grouped into four age groups: young (average 16 years), middle-aged (roughly 38), aged (about 60) and long-lived (approximately 82). To avoid experimental bias, donors of different ages were spread randomly across the sequencing lanes. For two donors (one aged 18 to 30 and one aged 80 or older), the study analyzed two additional independent replicas of 1 million unique cDNA reads from the same blood draw.

Study-wide conclusions, independent of this receptor: Conclusive comparison of naive and antigen-experienced compartments was prevented by the profiling of bulk unsorted PBMCs. Compared with the aged group, more naive CD4+ T cells, fewer expanded clones and increased TCR diversity were shown by the long-lived group, suggesting age selection. Estimates of total diversity based on one million sequenced T cells were considered lower bounds and underestimates. The CMV infection status of donors was not known, potentially confounding age-related changes in expanded clonotypes. Observed TCR beta diversity per million T cells fell roughly linearly with age, and a significant reduction was already apparent by age about 43. Observed TCR beta diversity correlated strongly with the percentage of naive T cells measured by flow cytometry.

V is cut by 6 bases and J by 6 bases, and the space between the germline ends is 10 bases. From its cysteine to its phenylalanine, the CDR3 spans 12 amino acids. The only DNA kept is the CDR3, 36 bases in frame from the first base. This clonotype was counted between two and nine times. What this receptor recognizes is not known. Base-call qualities are not available, and no considerably larger clone is one nucleotide away. Library preparation employed 5' RACE. The reads were generated on an Illumina HiSeq 2500. A second PCR of about 6 to 11 cycles was run with a J-beta primer mix and a sample-barcoded 5' primer. A template-switch 5' adaptor carrying 12 random nucleotides introduced a unique molecular identifier onto each TCR beta cDNA molecule. Each sample yielded at least 2.5 million CDR3-containing paired-end reads. All of the RNA was converted into first-strand cDNA using the Mint cDNA synthesis kit, with a TRBC-specific oligonucleotide serving as the primer. Following uracil-DNA glycosylase treatment, a first 18-cycle PCR with universal primers M1SS and BC2_uni_R was performed on all cDNA. The study's processing was this. Normalization of each sample was performed by random selection of 1 million high-quality reads, each carrying a distinct molecular identifier. Reads sharing molecular identifiers were discarded rather than binned into consensus sequences. MiTCR, run with a Q25 quality threshold and the strictest error-elimination algorithm, handled CDR3 identification, clonotype clustering and error correction. A nonparametric unseen species model using Euler transformation provided a lower-bound estimate of total TCR beta diversity. TCRdb passed the public sequencing reads through fastp at Q25 and MiXCR, retaining productive beta sequences. A single entry per CDR3 protein holds the most common genes and DNA from its merged rows. For this entry, the V and J calls and clone size follow TCRdb and not the study's own pipeline. This sample lists over 1,500,000 distinct CDR3 sequences; approximately 50% were detected once. The ten largest clonotypes hold approximately 2.1% of the sample.

Systemically healthy Caucasian individuals from Russia, over 30 in total and aged about 6 to 95 years, were included as donors. Each donor gave 8 to 10 milliliters of peripheral blood, drawn into EDTA-treated Vacutainer tubes. PBMCs were isolated by Ficoll-Paque density-gradient centrifugation, with at least 6 million obtained per sample. Total RNA, at least 6 micrograms per sample, was extracted from PBMCs with Trizol reagent. For every donor, flow cytometry on a PBMC aliquot measured the percentage of naive CD45RAhigh/CD27high T cells. The sequenced sample was blood. The rearranged chain carries TRBV12-3 or TRBV12-4 and TRBJ2-3, with no confident D gene call. The sequence was collected from a middle-aged woman in good health. The nucleotide sequence is TGTGCCAGCAGCCCGGCGCGGGATACGCAGTATTTT. Its amino acids are CASSPARDTQYF.